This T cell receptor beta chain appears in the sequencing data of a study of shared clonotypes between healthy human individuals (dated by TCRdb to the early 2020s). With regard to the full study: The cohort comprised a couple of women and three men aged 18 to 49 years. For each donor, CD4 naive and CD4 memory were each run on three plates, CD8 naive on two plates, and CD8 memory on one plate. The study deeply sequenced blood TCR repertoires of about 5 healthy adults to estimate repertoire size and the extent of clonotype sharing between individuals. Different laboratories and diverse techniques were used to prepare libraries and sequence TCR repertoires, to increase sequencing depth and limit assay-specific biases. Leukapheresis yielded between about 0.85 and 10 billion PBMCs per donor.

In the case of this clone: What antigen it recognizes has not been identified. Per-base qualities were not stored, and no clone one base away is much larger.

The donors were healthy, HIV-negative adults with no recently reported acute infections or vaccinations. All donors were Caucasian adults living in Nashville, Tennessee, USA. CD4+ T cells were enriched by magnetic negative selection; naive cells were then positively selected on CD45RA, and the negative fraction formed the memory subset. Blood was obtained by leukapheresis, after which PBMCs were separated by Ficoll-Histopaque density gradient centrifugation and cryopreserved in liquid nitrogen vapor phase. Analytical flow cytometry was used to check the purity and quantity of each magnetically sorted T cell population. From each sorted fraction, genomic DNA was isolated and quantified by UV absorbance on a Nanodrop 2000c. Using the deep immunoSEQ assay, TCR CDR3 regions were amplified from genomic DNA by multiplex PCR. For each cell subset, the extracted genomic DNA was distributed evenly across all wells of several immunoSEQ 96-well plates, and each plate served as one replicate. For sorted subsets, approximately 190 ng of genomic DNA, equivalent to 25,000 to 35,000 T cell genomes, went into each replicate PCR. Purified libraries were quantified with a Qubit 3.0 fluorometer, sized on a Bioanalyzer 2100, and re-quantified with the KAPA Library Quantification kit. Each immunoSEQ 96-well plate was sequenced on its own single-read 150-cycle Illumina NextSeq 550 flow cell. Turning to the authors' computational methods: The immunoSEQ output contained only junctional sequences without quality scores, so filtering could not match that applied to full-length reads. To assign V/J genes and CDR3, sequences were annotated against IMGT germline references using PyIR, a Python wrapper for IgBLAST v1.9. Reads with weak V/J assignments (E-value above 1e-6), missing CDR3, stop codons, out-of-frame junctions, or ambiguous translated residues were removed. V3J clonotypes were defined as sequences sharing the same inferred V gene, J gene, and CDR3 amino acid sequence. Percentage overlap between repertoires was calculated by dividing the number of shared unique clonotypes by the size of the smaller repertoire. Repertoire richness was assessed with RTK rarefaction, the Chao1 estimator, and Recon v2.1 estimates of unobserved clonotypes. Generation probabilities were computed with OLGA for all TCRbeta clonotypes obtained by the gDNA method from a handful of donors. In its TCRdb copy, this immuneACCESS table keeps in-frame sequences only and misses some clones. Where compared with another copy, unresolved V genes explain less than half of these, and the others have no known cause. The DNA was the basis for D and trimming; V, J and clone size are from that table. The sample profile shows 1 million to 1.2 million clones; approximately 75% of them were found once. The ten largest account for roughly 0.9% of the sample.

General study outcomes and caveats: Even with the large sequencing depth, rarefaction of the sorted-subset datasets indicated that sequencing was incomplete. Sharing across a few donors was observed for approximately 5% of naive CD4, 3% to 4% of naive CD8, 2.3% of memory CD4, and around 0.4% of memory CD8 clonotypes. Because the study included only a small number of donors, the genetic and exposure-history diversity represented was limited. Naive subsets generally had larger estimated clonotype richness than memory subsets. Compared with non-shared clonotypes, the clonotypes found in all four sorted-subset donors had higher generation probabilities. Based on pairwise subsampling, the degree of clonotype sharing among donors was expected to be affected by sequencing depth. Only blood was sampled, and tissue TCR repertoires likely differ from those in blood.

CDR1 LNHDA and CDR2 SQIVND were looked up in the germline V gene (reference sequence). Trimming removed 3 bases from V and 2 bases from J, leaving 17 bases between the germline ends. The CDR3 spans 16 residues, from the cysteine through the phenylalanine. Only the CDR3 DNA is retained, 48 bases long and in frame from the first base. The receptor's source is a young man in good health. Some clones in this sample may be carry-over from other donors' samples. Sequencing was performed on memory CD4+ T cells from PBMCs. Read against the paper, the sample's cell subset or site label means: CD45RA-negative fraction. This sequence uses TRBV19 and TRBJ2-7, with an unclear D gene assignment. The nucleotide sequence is TGTGCCAGTAGTATCTCACAGTTGCTCTATCCCTACGAGCAGTACTTC. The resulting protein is CASSISQLLYPYEQYF.